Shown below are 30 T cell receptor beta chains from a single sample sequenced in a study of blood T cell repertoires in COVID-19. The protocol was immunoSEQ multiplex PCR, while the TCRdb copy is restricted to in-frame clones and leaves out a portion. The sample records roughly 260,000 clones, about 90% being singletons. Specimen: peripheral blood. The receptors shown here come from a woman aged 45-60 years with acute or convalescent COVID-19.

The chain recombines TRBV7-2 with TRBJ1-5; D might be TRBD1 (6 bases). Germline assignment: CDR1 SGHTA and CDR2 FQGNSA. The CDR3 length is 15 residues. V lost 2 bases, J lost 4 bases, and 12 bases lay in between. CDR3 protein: CASSLRGRGNQPQHF. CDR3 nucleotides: TGTGCCAGCAGCTTAAGGGGCAGGGGTAATCAGCCCCAGCATTTT.

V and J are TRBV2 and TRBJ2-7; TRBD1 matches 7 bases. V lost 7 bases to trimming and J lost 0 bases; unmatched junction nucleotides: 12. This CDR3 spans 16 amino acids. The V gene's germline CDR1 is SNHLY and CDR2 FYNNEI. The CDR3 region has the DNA TGTGCCAGCACCCTTACCGGACAGGCAATCTCCTACGAGCAGTACTTC. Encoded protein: CASTLTGQAISYEQYF. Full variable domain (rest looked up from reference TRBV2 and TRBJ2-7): EPEVTQTPSHQVTQMGQEVILRCVPISNHLYFYWYRQILGQKVEFLVSFYNNEISEKSEIFDDQFSVERPDGSNFTLKIRSTKLEDSAMYFCASTLTGQAISYEQYFGPGTRLTVT.

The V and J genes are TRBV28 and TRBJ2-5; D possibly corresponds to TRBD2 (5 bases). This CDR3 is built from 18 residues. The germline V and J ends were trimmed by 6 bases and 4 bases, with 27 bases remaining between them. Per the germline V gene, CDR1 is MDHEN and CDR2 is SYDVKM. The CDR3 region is CASSQKYTGWDGRETQYF. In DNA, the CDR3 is TGTGCCAGCAGCCAGAAATATACGGGATGGGATGGCAGAGAGACCCAGTACTTC.

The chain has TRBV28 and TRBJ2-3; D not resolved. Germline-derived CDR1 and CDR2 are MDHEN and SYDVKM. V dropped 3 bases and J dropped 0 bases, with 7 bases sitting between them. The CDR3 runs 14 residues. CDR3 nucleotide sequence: TGTGCCAGCAGTTTGGCGGCGAGCACAGATACGCAGTATTTT. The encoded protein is CASSLAASTDTQYF.

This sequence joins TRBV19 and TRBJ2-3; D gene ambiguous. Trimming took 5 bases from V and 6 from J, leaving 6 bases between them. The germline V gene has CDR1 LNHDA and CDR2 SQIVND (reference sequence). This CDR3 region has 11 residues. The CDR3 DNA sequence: TGTGCCAGTAGTTCGCGCGATACGCAGTATTTT. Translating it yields CASSSRDTQYF.

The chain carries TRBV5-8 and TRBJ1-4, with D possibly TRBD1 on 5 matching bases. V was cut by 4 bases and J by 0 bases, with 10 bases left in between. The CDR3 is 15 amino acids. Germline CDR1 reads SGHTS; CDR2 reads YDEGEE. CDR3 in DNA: TGTGCCAGCAGCGTGGAGGGGTCAACTAATGAAAAACTGTTTTTT. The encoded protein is CASSVEGSTNEKLFF.

The CDR3 protein is CASGPLGTSLSFEQYF. The CDR3 region has the DNA TGTGCCAGCGGCCCACTTGGGACTAGCCTATCGTTCGAGCAGTACTTC. The chain is built from TRBV28 and TRBJ2-7; TRBD2 agrees at 9 bases. Germline lookup yields CDR1 MDHEN and CDR2 SYDVKM. There are 16 residues in the CDR3. The ends lost 8 bases at V and 6 bases at J; junction bases unmatched: 17. Combining the CDR3 with reference TRBV28 and TRBJ2-7 gives the whole variable domain DVKVTQSSRYLVKRTGEKVFLECVQDMDHENMFWYRQDPGLGLRLIYFSYDVKMKEKGDIPEGYSVSREKKERFSLILESASTNQTSMYLCASGPLGTSLSFEQYFGPGTRLTVT.

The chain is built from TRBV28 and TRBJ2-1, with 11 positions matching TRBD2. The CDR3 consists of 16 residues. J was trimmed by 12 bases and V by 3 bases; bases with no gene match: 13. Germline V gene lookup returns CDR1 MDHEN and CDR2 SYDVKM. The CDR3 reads CASSLAGTSGNRRQFF. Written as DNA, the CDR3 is TGTGCCAGCAGTTTGGCAGGGACTAGCGGCAATAGAAGGCAGTTCTTC. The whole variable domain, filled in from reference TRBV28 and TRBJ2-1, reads DVKVTQSSRYLVKRTGEKVFLECVQDMDHENMFWYRQDPGLGLRLIYFSYDVKMKEKGDIPEGYSVSREKKERFSLILESASTNQTSMYLCASSLAGTSGNRRQFFGPGTRLTVL.

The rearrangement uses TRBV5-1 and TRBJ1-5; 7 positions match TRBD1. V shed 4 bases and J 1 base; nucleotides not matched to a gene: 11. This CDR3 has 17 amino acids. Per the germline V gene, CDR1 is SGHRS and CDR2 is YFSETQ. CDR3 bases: TGCGCCAGCAGCCAGGGACCGCGGACAGGAAGCAATCAGCCCCAGCATTTT. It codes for CASSQGPRTGSNQPQHF.

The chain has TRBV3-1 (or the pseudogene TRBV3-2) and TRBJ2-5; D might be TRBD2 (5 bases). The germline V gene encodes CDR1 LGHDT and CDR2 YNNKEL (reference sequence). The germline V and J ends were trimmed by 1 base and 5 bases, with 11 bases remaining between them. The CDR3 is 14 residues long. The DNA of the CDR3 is TGTGCCAGCAGCCAAGGCGGGTTCGAGGAGACCCAGTACTTC. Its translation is CASSQGGFEETQYF.

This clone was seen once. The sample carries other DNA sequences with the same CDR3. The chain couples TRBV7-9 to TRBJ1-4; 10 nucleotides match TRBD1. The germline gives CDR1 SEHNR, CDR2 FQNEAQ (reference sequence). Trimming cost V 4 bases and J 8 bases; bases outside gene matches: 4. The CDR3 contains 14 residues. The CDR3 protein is CASSSGQGGEKLFF. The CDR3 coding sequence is TGTGCCAGCAGCTCTGGACAGGGGGGCGAAAAACTGTTTTTT.

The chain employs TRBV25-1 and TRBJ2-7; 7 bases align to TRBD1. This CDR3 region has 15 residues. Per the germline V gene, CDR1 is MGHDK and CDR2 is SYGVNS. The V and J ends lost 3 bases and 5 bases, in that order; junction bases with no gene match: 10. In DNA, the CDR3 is TGTGCCAGCAGTGATCCATCGACAGGGAAGCACGAGCAGTACTTC. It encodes CASSDPSTGKHEQYF.

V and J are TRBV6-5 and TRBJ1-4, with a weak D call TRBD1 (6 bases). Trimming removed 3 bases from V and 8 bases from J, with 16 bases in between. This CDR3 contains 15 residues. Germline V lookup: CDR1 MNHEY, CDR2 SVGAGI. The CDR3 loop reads CASSYASAGEEKLFF. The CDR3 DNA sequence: TGTGCCAGCAGTTATGCTTCGGCAGGGGAAGAAAAACTGTTTTTT.

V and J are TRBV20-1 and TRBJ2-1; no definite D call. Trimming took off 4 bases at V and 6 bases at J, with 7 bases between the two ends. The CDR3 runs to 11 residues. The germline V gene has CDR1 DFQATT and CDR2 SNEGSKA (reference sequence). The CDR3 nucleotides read TGCAGTGCTACTAGGCGCAATGAGCAGTTCTTC. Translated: CSATRRNEQFF.

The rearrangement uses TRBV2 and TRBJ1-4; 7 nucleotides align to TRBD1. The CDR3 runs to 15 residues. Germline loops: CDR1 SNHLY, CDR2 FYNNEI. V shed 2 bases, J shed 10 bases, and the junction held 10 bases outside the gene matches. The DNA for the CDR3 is TGTGCCAGCAGTGAAATAACAGGGGTTGAGGGAAAACTGTTTTTT. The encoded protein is CASSEITGVEGKLFF.

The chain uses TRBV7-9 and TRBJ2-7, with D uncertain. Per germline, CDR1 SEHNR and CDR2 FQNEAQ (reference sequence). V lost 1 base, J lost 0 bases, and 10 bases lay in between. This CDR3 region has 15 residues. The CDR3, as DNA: TGTGCCAGCAGCTTAGGTATCAAGAGCTCCTACGAGCAGTACTTC. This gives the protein CASSLGIKSSYEQYF.

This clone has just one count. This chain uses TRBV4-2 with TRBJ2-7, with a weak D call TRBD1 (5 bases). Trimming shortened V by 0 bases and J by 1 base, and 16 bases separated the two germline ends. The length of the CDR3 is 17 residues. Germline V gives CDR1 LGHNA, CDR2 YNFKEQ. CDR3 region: CASSQDSVRAGSYEQYF. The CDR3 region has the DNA TGTGCCAGCAGCCAAGATAGTGTTCGAGCAGGGTCCTACGAGCAGTACTTC.

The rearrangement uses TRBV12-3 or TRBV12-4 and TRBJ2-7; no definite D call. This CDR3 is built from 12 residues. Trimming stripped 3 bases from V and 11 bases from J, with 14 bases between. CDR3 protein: CASSFWKQKEYF. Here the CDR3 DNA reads TGTGCCAGCAGTTTTTGGAAACAGAAAGAGTACTTC.

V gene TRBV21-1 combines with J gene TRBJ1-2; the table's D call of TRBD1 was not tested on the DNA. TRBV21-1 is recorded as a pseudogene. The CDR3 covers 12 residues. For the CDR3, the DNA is TGTGCCAACCAGACAGCTAACTATGGCTACACCTTC. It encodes CANQTANYGYTF.

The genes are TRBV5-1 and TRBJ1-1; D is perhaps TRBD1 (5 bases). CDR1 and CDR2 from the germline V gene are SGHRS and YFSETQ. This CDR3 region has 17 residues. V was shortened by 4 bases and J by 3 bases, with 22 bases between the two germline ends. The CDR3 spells CASSAYETRPTDTEAFF. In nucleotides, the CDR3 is TGCGCCAGCAGCGCATACGAAACTCGACCGACAGACACTGAAGCTTTCTTT.

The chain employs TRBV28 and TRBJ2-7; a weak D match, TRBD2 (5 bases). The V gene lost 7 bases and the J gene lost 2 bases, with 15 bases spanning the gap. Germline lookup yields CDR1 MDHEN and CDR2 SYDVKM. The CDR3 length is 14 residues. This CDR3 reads CASTPVANTYEQYF. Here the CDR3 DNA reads TGTGCCAGCACCCCCGTAGCGAACACCTACGAGCAGTACTTC.

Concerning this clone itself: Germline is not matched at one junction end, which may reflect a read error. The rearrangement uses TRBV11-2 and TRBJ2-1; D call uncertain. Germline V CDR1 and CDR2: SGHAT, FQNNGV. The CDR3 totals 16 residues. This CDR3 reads CASTLELRSSYNEQFF. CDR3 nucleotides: TGTGCCAGCACCTTAGAACTGAGGAGCTCCTACAATGAGCAGTTCTTC.

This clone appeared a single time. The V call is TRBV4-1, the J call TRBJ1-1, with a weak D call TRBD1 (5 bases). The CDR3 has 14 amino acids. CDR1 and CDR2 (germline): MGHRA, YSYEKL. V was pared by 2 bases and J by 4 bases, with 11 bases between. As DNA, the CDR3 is TGCGCCAGCAGCCAAACAGGCCTGGGCACTGAAGCTTTCTTT. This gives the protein CASSQTGLGTEAFF.

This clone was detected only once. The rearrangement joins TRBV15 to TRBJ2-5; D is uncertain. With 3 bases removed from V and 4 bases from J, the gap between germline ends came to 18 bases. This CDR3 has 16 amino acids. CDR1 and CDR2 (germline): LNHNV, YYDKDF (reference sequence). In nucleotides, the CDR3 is TGTGCCACCAGCAGGGGTGGAGTCAGCGAAGCAGAGACCCAGTACTTC. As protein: CATSRGGVSEAETQYF.

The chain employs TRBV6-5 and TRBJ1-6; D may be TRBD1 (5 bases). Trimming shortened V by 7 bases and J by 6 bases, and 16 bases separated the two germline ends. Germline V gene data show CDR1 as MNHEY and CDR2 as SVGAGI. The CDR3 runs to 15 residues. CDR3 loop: CASNPGGPFNSPLHF. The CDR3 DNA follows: TGTGCCAGCAACCCCGGGGGTCCCTTTAATTCACCCCTCCACTTT.

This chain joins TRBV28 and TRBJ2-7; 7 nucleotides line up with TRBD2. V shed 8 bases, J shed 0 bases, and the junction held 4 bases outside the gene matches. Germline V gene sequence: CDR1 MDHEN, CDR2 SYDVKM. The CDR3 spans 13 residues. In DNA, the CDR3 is TGTGCCAGCGGAAGGGACTACTCCTACGAGCAGTACTTC. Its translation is CASGRDYSYEQYF.

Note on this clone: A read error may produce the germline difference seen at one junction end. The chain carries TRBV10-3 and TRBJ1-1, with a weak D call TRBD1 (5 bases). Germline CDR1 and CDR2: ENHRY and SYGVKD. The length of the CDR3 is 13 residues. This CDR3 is CAICDSKNTEAFF. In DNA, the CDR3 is TGTGCCATCTGTGACAGTAAAAACACTGAAGCTTTCTTT.

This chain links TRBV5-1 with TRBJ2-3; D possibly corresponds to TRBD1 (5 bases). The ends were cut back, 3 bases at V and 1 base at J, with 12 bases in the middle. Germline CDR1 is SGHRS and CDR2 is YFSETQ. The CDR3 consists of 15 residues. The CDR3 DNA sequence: TGCGCCAGCAGCTGGGGCAACTACCGCACAGATACGCAGTATTTT. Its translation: CASSWGNYRTDTQYF.

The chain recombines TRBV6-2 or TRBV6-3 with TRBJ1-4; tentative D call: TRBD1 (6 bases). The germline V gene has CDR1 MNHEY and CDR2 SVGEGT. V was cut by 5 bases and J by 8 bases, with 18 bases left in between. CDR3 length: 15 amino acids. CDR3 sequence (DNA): TGTGCCAGCAGTAGCCAGGGGCCTACTACGGAAAAACTGTTTTTT. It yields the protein CASSSQGPTTEKLFF.

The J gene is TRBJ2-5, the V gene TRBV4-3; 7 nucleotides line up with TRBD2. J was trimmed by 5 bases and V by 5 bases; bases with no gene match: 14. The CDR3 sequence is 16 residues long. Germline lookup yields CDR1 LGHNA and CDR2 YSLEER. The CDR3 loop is CASSGRWEGLQETQYF. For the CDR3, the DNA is TGCGCCAGCAGCGGGAGGTGGGAGGGCCTTCAGGAGACCCAGTACTTC.